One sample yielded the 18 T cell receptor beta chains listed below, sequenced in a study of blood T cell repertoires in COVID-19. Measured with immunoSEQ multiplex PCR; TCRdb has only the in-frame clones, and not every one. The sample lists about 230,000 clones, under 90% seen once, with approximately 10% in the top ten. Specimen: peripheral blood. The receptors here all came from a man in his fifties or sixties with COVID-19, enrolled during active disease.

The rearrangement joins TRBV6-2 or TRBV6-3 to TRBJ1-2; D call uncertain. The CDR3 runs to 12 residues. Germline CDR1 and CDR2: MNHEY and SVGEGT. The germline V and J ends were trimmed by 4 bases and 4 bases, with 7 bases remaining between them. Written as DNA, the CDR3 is TGTGCCAGCAGTTCGCGACTCTATGGCTACACCTTC. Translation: CASSSRLYGYTF.

The CDR3 protein is CASRTGGGQPQHF. The CDR3 DNA reads TGTGCCAGCCGGACAGGGGGCGGCCAGCCCCAGCATTTT. J is TRBJ1-5 and V is TRBV2, with 11 bases fitting TRBD1. This CDR3 is built from 13 residues. The V and J ends lost 8 bases and 7 bases, in that order; junction bases with no gene match: 4. CDR1 and CDR2 (germline): SNHLY, FYNNEI.

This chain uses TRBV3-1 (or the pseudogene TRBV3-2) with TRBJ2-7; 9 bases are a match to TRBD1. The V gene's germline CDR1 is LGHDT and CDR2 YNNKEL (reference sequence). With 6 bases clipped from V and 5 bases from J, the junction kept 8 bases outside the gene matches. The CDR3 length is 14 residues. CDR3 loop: CASRNTGQGHEQYF. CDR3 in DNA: TGTGCCAGCAGAAATACGGGACAGGGCCACGAGCAGTACTTC.

Written as DNA, the CDR3 is TGTGCCAGCAGTTACTCGGGGGGTGCTGGAAACACCATATATTTT. Translation gives CASSYSGGAGNTIYF. The chain couples TRBV6-5 to TRBJ1-3; D is perhaps TRBD1 (5 bases). Germline V gene data show CDR1 as MNHEY and CDR2 as SVGAGI. CDR3 length equals 15 residues. Trimming shortened V by 0 bases and J by 2 bases, and 8 bases separated the two germline ends.

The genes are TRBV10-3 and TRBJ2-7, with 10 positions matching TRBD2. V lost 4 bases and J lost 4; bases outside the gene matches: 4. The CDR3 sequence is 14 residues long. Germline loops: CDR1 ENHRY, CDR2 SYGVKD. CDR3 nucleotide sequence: TGTGCCATCAGTGGGAGCGGGAGGGGTTACGAGCAGTACTTC. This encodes CAISGSGRGYEQYF.

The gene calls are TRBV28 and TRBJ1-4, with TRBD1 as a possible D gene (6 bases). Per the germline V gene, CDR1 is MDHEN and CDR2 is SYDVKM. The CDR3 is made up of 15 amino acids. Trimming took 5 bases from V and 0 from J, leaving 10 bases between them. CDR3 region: CASSPPGATNEKLFF. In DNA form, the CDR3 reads TGTGCCAGCAGTCCTCCAGGGGCAACTAATGAAAAACTGTTTTTT. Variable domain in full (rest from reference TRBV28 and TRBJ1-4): DVKVTQSSRYLVKRTGEKVFLECVQDMDHENMFWYRQDPGLGLRLIYFSYDVKMKEKGDIPEGYSVSREKKERFSLILESASTNQTSMYLCASSPPGATNEKLFFGSGTQLSVL.

As DNA, the CDR3 is TGTGCCAGCAGCTTGGGGGGCACCTACGAGCAGTACTTC. Its translation is CASSLGGTYEQYF. The V and J genes are TRBV5-6 and TRBJ2-7, with a possible D match to TRBD1 (5 bases). The V end lost 0 bases, the J end lost 2 bases, and 6 bases lay between the germline ends. Looked up from germline, CDR1 is SGHDT and CDR2 is YYEEEE. This CDR3 is 13 amino acids long.

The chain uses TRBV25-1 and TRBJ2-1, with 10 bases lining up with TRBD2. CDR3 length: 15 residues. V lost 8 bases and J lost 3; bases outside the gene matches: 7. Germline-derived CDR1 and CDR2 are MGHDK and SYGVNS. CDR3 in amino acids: CASFSTSGLYNEQFF. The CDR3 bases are TGTGCCAGCTTCTCGACTAGCGGGCTCTACAATGAGCAGTTCTTC.

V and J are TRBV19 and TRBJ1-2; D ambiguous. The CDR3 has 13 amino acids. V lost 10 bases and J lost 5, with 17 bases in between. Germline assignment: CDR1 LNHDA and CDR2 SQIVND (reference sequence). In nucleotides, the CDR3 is TGTGCCACTAGACGCGGCGAAAAGTATGGCTACACCTTC. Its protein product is CATRRGEKYGYTF.

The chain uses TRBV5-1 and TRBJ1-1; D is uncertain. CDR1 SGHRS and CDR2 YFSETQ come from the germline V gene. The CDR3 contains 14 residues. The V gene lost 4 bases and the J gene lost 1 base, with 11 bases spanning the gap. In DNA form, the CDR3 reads TGCGCCAGCAGCCTCACCTCAGAGAACACTGAAGCTTTCTTT. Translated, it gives CASSLTSENTEAFF. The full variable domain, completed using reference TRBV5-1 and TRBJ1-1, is KAGVTQTPRYLIKTRGQQVTLSCSPISGHRSVSWYQQTPGQGLQFLFEYFSETQRNKGNFPGRFSGRQFSNSRSEMNVSTLELGDSALYLCASSLTSENTEAFFGQGTRLTVV.

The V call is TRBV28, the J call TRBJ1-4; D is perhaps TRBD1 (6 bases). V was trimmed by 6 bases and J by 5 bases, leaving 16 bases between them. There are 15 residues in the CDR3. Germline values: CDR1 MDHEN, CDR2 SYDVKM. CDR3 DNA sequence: TGTGCCAGCAGCATCCCGGGGGGGCGCAATGAAAAACTGTTTTTT. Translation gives CASSIPGGRNEKLFF.

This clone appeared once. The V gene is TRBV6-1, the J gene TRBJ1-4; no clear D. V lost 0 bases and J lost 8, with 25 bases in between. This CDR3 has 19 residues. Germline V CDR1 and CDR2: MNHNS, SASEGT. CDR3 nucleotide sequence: TGTGCCAGCAGTGAAGCGCTTCCTTTTGGTGTCGTGGCAGGCGAAAAACTGTTTTTT. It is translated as CASSEALPFGVVAGEKLFF.

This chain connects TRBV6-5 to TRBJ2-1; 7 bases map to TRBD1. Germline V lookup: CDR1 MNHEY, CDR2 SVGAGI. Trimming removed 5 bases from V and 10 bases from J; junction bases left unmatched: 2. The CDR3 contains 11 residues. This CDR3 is CASSRQGEQFF. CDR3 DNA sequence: TGTGCCAGCAGTCGACAGGGCGAGCAGTTCTTC.

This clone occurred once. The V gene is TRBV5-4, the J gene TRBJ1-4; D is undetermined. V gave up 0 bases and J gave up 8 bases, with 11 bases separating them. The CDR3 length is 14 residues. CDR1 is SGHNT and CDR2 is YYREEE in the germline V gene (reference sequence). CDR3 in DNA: TGTGCCAGCAGCTTGGATCCGGGGAGAGAAAAACTGTTTTTT. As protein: CASSLDPGREKLFF.

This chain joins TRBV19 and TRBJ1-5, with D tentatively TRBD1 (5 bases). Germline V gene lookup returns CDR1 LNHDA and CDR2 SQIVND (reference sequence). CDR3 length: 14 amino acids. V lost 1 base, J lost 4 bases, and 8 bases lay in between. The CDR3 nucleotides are TGTGCCAGTAGTATAGGGGGCGCGAATCAGCCCCAGCATTTT. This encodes CASSIGGANQPQHF.

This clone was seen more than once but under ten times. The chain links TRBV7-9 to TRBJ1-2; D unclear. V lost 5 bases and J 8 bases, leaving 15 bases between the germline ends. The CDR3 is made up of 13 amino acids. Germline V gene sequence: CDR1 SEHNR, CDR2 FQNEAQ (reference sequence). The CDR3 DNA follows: TGTGCCAGCAGCAGAGAGGGCCGGTCCGGCTACACCTTC. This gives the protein CASSREGRSGYTF.

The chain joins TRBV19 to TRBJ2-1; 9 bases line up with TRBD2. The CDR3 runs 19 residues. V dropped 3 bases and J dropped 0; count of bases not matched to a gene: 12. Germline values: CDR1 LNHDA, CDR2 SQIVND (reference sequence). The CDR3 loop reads CASSIRPSGGTYSYNEQFF. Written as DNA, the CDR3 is TGTGCCAGTAGTATTCGCCCCAGCGGGGGGACCTACTCCTACAATGAGCAGTTCTTC. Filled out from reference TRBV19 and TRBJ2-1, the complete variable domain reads DGGITQSPKYLFRKEGQNVTLSCEQNLNHDAMYWYRQDPGQGLRLIYYSQIVNDFQKGDIAEGYSVSREKKESFPLTVTSAQKNPTAFYLCASSIRPSGGTYSYNEQFFGPGTRLTVL.

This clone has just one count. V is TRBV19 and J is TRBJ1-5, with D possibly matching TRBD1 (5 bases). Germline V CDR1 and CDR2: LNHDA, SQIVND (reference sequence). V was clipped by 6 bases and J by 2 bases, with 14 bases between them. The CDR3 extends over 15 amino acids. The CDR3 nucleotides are TGTGCCAGTAGATCGGGCAGGGAACGCAATCAGCCCCAGCATTTT. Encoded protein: CASRSGRERNQPQHF.